This TCR beta chain was captured by sequencing in a study of blood T cell repertoires in COVID-19. Study details: PBMCs, B-cell-depleted T cells, or T cells provided the cDNA or gDNA that made up the material.

The CDR3 length is 17 residues. V trimming: 0 bases; J trimming: 0 bases; junction bases outside the gene matches: 7. Germline loops: CDR1 SGDLS, CDR2 YYNGEE. Libraries were prepared by immunoSEQ multiplex PCR; TCRdb keeps only in-frame clonotypes and omits some of them. This sample has around 250,000 clones, with 75% to 90% found just once. Cohort assignment relied on participant-reported clinical history. This sequence was found in a woman in her thirties with acute COVID-19. V gene TRBV9 combines with J gene TRBJ2-3; 7 nucleotides match TRBD2. The sample taken for sequencing was PBMCs or T cells enriched from blood (not recorded which). The CDR3 loop reads CASSVGGSGLSTDTQYF. As DNA, the CDR3 is TGTGCCAGCAGCGTAGGGGGTAGCGGGCTGAGCACAGATACGCAGTATTTT.